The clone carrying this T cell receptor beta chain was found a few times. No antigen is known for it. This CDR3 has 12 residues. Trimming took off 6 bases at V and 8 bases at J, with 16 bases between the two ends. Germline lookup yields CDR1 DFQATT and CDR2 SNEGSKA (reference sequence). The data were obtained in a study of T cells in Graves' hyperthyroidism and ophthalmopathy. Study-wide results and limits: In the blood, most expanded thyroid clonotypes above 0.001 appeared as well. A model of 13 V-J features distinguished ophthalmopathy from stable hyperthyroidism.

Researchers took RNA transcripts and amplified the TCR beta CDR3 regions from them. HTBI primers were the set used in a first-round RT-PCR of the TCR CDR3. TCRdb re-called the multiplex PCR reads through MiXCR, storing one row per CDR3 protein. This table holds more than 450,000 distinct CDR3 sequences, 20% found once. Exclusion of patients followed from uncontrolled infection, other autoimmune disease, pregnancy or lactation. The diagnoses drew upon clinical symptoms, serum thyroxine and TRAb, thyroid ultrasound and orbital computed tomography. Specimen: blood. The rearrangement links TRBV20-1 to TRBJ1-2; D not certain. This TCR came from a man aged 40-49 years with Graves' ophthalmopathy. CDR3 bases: TGCAGTGCACAAAGATGGTCCGGAGGCTACACCTTC. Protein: CSAQRWSGGYTF.